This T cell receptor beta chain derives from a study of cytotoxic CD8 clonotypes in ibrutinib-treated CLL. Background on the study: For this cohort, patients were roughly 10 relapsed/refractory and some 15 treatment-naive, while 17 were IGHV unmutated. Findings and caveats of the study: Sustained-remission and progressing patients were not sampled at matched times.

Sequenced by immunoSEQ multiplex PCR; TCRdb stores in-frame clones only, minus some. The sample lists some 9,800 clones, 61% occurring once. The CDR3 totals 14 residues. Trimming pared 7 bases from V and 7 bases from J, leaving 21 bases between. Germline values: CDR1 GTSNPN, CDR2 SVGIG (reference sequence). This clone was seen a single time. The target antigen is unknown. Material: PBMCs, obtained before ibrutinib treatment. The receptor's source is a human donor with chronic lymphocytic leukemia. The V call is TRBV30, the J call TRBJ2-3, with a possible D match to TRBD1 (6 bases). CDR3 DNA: TGTGCCTCGCAATACAGGGAAGCCACCTATACGCAGTATTTT. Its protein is CASQYREATYTQYF.